A selection of T cell receptor beta chains follows, all from one sample in a study of CD8 T cells in Susac syndrome. TCRdb recomputed calls from the immunoSEQ multiplex PCR reads with MiXCR, one row per CDR3 protein. The sample includes tens of thousands of distinct CDR3 sequences, more than 85% of them seen just once. Sequenced material: CD8+ T cells from PBMCs. The receptors were gathered from a human donor with Susac syndrome. CDR3s include the opening cysteine and the closing phenylalanine or tryptophan. D genes are given only for firm matches.

>TRBJ2-7|TRBV7-9|TRBD1
CASSPGQGLEQYF
TGTGCCAGCAGCCCAGGACAGGGGCTCGAGCAGTACTTC
>TRBJ2-1|TRBV27|TRBD2
CASSSGTSGRVPNNEQFF
TGTGCCAGCAGTTCCGGGACTAGCGGGAGAGTCCCTAACAATGAGCAGTTCTTC
>TRBJ2-1|TRBV2|TRBD2
CASMGGILATYNEQFF
TGTGCCAGCATGGGAGGAATACTAGCGACCTACAATGAGCAGTTCTTC
>TRBJ2-2|TRBV6-4|TRBD2
CASSEVAGAAGELFF
TGTGCCAGCAGTGAGGTAGCGGGAGCGGCCGGGGAGCTGTTTTTT
>TRBJ2-1|TRBV7-6|TRBD2
CASSLELAGTREQFF
TGTGCCAGCAGCTTAGAGCTAGCGGGCACTAGGGAGCAGTTCTTC
>TRBJ1-2|TRBV29-1|NA
CSVPNWPYGYTF
TGCAGCGTCCCCAATTGGCCCTATGGCTACACCTTC
>TRBJ2-2|TRBV12-3/TRBV12-4|NA
CASSPLVAANTGELFF
TGTGCCAGCAGCCCCTTGGTAGCGGCGAACACCGGGGAGCTGTTTTTT
>TRBJ2-7|TRBV20-1|TRBD2
CSARDLSGRAAEQYF
TGCAGTGCTAGAGATCTTAGCGGGAGGGCGGCCGAGCAGTACTTC
>TRBJ2-3|TRBV20-1|NA
CSARDLRGSSPRTDTQYF
TGCAGTGCTAGAGATCTCCGGGGCTCTAGTCCCCGCACAGATACGCAGTATTTT
>TRBJ1-2|TRBV4-1|NA
CASSLDPYYGYTF
TGCGCCAGCAGCTTGGACCCCTACTATGGCTACACCTTC
>TRBJ2-1|TRBV6-5|NA
CASSSPPGGNEQFF
TGTGCCAGCAGTTCCCCGCCTGGGGGAAATGAGCAGTTCTTC
>TRBJ2-5|TRBV9|TRBD2
CASSGGLAGTQYF
TGTGCCAGCAGCGGGGGACTAGCGGGGACCCAGTACTTC
>TRBJ1-1|TRBV19|TRBD1
CASRAGTGGLTEAFF
TGTGCCAGTAGGGCCGGGACAGGGGGCTTGACTGAAGCTTTCTTT
>TRBJ2-7|TRBV4-1|TRBD2
CASSQVLGVREGPSYEQYF
TGCGCCAGCAGCCAAGTTCTGGGGGTGCGGGAGGGACCTAGCTACGAGCAGTACTTC
>TRBJ1-2|TRBV29-1|NA
CSVDREHGYTF
TGCAGCGTTGATCGGGAGCACGGCTACACCTTC
>TRBJ2-3|TRBV7-9|NA
CASSLGVDTQYF
TGTGCCAGCAGCTTAGGAGTAGATACGCAGTATTTT
>TRBJ1-1|TRBV29-1|NA
CSVERARRTAEAFF
TGCAGCGTTGAGAGGGCCAGGAGGACCGCTGAAGCTTTCTTT
>TRBJ2-2|TRBV6-1|TRBD2
CASSLETSGSTGELFF
TGTGCCAGCAGCCTTGAAACTAGCGGGAGTACCGGGGAGCTGTTTTTT
>TRBJ2-5|TRBV9|TRBD1
CASSPGTGVQETQYF
TGTGCCAGCAGCCCGGGGACAGGGGTCCAAGAGACCCAGTACTTC
>TRBJ2-1|TRBV9|TRBD2
CASSGGTSLVNEQFF
TGTGCCAGCAGCGGGGGGACTAGCCTCGTCAATGAGCAGTTCTTC
>TRBJ2-7|TRBV20-1|NA
CSARGSAVVQEQYF
TGCAGTGCTAGGGGATCGGCCGTCGTCCAGGAGCAGTACTTC
>TRBJ2-2|TRBV29-1|NA
CSVAILDREGTGELFF
TGCAGCGTTGCCATTCTAGACAGGGAGGGCACCGGGGAGCTGTTTTTT